This T cell receptor beta chain was found in a study of blood T cell repertoires in COVID-19. Study-wide background: The United States, Italy and Spain were the sources of the acute and convalescent COVID-19 samples. The analysed material was cDNA or gDNA that came from T cells, B-cell-depleted T cells, or PBMCs.

Original analysis: Amplification of reference gene primers provided the estimated nucleated cell counts. Measured with immunoSEQ multiplex PCR; TCRdb has only the in-frame clones, and not every one. V, J and clone size reflect that table, while D and trimming were determined from the DNA. The table records hundreds of thousands of clones, approximately 86% of them present only once. Recovered Cohort 3 donors showed two negative PCRs, clearance, or symptom resolution. CDR3 size: 11 residues. Trimming stripped 0 bases from V and 8 bases from J, with 7 bases between. Per germline, CDR1 GTSNPN and CDR2 SVGIG (reference sequence).

Sequencing was performed on PBMCs or T cells enriched from blood (not recorded which). J is TRBJ1-2 and V is TRBV30; no clear D. This clonotype originated in a woman aged 50 to 60 who had recovered from COVID-19. The CDR3, as DNA: TGTGCCTGGAGTGTGTGGGAGGGCTACACCTTC. Protein: CAWSVWEGYTF.